The present T cell receptor beta chain was sequenced within a study of cytomegalovirus exposure and HLA in healthy donors. Points from the study as a whole: Further analysis, carried out later, found HLA-associated TCR beta chains more clonally expanded than equally common other chains. In the analysis, some V segments, TRBV6-2 and TRBV6-3 included, were excluded as indistinguishable. A later look showed TCR association rates differing by HLA locus, highest for DRB1 and lowest for HLA-C.

Everyone who donated was a healthy bone marrow donor. This clone appeared once. Its specificity is unknown. The PCR used 60 Vbeta and 13 Jbeta primers. Produced via immunoSEQ multiplex PCR; TCRdb's table is partial and in-frame only. The sample contains 150,000 or so clones, 70% of which appear only once. This CDR3 region has 13 residues. Germline loops: CDR1 SQVTM, CDR2 ANQGSEA. The V segment lost 8 bases and the J segment 3 bases; nucleotides outside the gene matches: 6. Specimen: PBMCs. The origin of this receptor is a woman aged 60-70 years in good health and CMV-seropositive. The rearrangement joins TRBV29-1 to TRBJ1-5, with 8 bases identical to TRBD1. CDR3 in DNA: TGCAGCATCGGACAGGGCCACAATCAGCCCCAGCATTTT. Its translation is CSIGQGHNQPQHF.